The 29 T cell receptor beta chains in this list originate from one sample, sequenced in a study of blood T cell repertoires in COVID-19. Only in-frame clones appear in the TCRdb table, and some are missing; sequencing was by immunoSEQ multiplex PCR. The table has approximately 290,000 clones, 84% seen once; the top ten hold 15% to 18%. Sequenced material: peripheral blood. These receptors all stem from a person aged 70 to 85 with COVID-19, enrolled during active disease.

V and J are TRBV24-1 and TRBJ2-7; 7 bases agree with TRBD1. The V and J ends lost 0 bases and 4 bases, in that order; junction bases with no gene match: 5. The CDR3 extends over 15 amino acids. Looked up from germline, CDR1 is KGHDR and CDR2 is SFDVKD. The CDR3 loop reads CATSDLKQGIYEQYF. In DNA, the CDR3 is TGTGCCACCAGTGATTTGAAACAGGGGATATACGAGCAGTACTTC.

The gene calls are TRBV4-3 and TRBJ1-2, with 11 bases that match TRBD1. CDR3 length equals 17 residues. Germline loops: CDR1 LGHNA, CDR2 YSLEER. The ends lost 0 bases at V and 5 bases at J; junction bases unmatched: 8. The CDR3 DNA sequence: TGCGCCAGCAGCCAAGATCGTGTGGGGACAGGGGGGTATGGCTACACCTTC. This translates into CASSQDRVGTGGYGYTF.

This rearrangement joins TRBV9 to TRBJ1-5; 7 nucleotides align to TRBD1. V was pared by 3 bases and J by 6 bases, with 3 bases of the junction left unmatched. Germline CDR1 reads SGDLS; CDR2 reads YYNGEE. This CDR3 spans 13 amino acids. This CDR3 is CASSAGTVQPQHF. In DNA form, the CDR3 reads TGTGCCAGCAGCGCCGGGACAGTTCAGCCCCAGCATTTT.

The chain employs TRBV4-3 and TRBJ2-5, with 11 bases fitting TRBD2. There are 18 residues in the CDR3. Germline assignment: CDR1 LGHNA and CDR2 YSLEER. V shed 3 bases and J 5 bases; nucleotides not matched to a gene: 14. This CDR3 reads CASSQSISGGAFGETQYF. The CDR3 DNA reads as TGCGCCAGCAGCCAGTCGATTAGCGGGGGGGCCTTTGGTGAGACCCAGTACTTC.

V gene TRBV18 combines with J gene TRBJ1-5, with D perhaps TRBD1 (5 bases). Trimming pared 1 base from V and 1 base from J, leaving 17 bases between. This CDR3 is built from 18 residues. The V gene's germline CDR1 is KGHSH and CDR2 LQKENI. CDR3 sequence: CASSPRVSGGMSNQPQHF. The CDR3 nucleotides are TGTGCCAGCTCACCACGAGTGTCTGGGGGGATGAGCAATCAGCCCCAGCATTTT.

This clone was detected only once. The chain employs TRBV7-3 and TRBJ2-3; D might be TRBD1 (6 bases). This CDR3 contains 15 residues. Germline CDR1 reads SGHTA; CDR2 reads FQGTGA. The ends were cut back, 5 bases at V and 6 bases at J, with 18 bases in the middle. CDR3 in amino acids: CASSPPQGSGDTQYF. The DNA of the CDR3 is TGTGCCAGCAGCCCACCCCAGGGGTCCGGGGATACGCAGTATTTT.

Only one count was recorded for this clone. This chain joins TRBV24-1 and TRBJ2-3; TRBD2 might be the D (7 bases). Germline CDR1 and CDR2: KGHDR and SFDVKD. This CDR3 comprises 17 residues. V dropped 5 bases and J dropped 5 bases, with 22 bases sitting between them. The CDR3 is CATSVAMGGPYRDTQYF. CDR3 coding DNA: TGTGCCACCAGTGTCGCTATGGGGGGGCCATATAGAGATACGCAGTATTTT.

This chain connects TRBV7-6 to TRBJ2-7, with 8 bases identical to TRBD2. V was clipped by 5 bases and J by 3 bases; unmatched bases: 12. Germline V gene data show CDR1 as SGHVS and CDR2 as FNYEAQ. The CDR3 has 16 residues. The CDR3 DNA follows: TGTGCCAGCAGCCTCAGGGGAGCGGGAGCAAGCTACGAGCAGTACTTC. It translates to CASSLRGAGASYEQYF.

Only one count was recorded for this clone. The rearrangement uses TRBV19 and TRBJ2-7; 7 bases are a match to TRBD2. Germline assignment: CDR1 LNHDA and CDR2 SQIVND (reference sequence). The CDR3 runs 15 residues. V gave up 3 bases and J gave up 2 bases; unmatched junction bases: 7. The CDR3 region is CASSMIIGLAYEQYF. The CDR3 coding sequence is TGTGCCAGTAGTATGATTATAGGACTAGCCTACGAGCAGTACTTC.

The rearrangement links TRBV3-1 (or the pseudogene TRBV3-2) to TRBJ1-3, with 8 bases aligning to TRBD1. Germline lookup yields CDR1 LGHDT and CDR2 YNNKEL (reference sequence). V shed 3 bases, J shed 4 bases, and the junction held 17 bases outside the gene matches. The CDR3 totals 19 residues. CDR3 loop: CASSQPVASGGFHGNTIYF. The CDR3 DNA sequence: TGTGCCAGCAGCCAGCCCGTAGCCTCAGGGGGCTTTCACGGAAACACCATATATTTT.

V is TRBV2 and J is TRBJ2-3; 11 bases match TRBD1. This CDR3 is 16 amino acids long. The J segment lost 8 bases and the V segment lost 6 bases, leaving 13 bases of the junction unmatched. Germline CDR1 is SNHLY and CDR2 is FYNNEI. CDR3 loop: CASRQGQGASQGTQYF. The CDR3 nucleotides are TGTGCCAGCAGACAAGGACAGGGGGCTTCCCAGGGTACGCAGTATTTT.

The chain recombines TRBV2 with TRBJ2-1; 13 bases agree with TRBD2. The J segment lost 7 bases and the V segment lost 7 bases, leaving 10 bases of the junction unmatched. Germline loops: CDR1 SNHLY, CDR2 FYNNEI. The CDR3 covers 16 residues. CDR3 residues: CASTLLAGGNRNEQFF. CDR3 nucleotide sequence: TGTGCCAGCACTCTACTAGCGGGGGGGAATAGAAATGAGCAGTTCTTC.

J is TRBJ2-3 and V is TRBV7-9, with TRBD1 matching 12 bases. Germline V gene sequence: CDR1 SEHNR, CDR2 FQNEAQ (reference sequence). This CDR3 is 15 amino acids long. With 5 bases clipped from V and 5 bases from J, the junction kept 5 bases outside the gene matches. The CDR3 DNA reads TGTGCCAGCAGCCCAGGGGACAGGGGGCGAGATACGCAGTATTTT. Its protein product is CASSPGDRGRDTQYF. The full variable domain, completed using reference TRBV7-9 and TRBJ2-3, is DTGVSQNPRHKITKRGQNVTFRCDPISEHNRLYWYRQTLGQGPEFLTYFQNEAQLEKSRLLSDRFSAERPKGSFSTLEIQRTEQGDSAMYLCASSPGDRGRDTQYFGPGTRLTVL.

This clone showed up just a few times. The V gene is TRBV5-5, the J gene TRBJ2-6; perhaps TRBD1 as D (6 bases). Germline CDR1 reads SGHKS; CDR2 reads YYEKEE (reference sequence). V lost 0 bases, J lost 2 bases, and 12 bases lay in between. This CDR3 has 17 residues. This chain's CDR3 is CASSLAGQRTGANVLTF. CDR3 coding DNA: TGTGCCAGCAGCTTGGCGGGACAACGAACTGGGGCCAACGTCCTGACTTTC.

The V and J genes are TRBV3-1 (or the pseudogene TRBV3-2) and TRBJ2-1, with TRBD2 as a possible D gene (5 bases). Between the trimmed V and J ends, which lost 3 bases and 2 bases, there was a span of 11 bases. Germline lookup yields CDR1 LGHDT and CDR2 YNNKEL (reference sequence). The CDR3 consists of 15 residues. CDR3 loop: CASSQRERTYNEQFF. DNA for the CDR3: TGTGCCAGCAGCCAGAGGGAGAGAACCTACAATGAGCAGTTCTTC.

This chain uses TRBV7-2 with TRBJ1-2; 8 positions agree with TRBD1. V was pared by 5 bases and J by 4 bases, with 9 bases of the junction left unmatched. Germline V gene sequence: CDR1 SGHTA, CDR2 FQGNSA. This CDR3 has 15 residues. The CDR3 DNA is TGTGCCAGCAGCCCGCAGGGGGCGCGTGGCTATGGCTACACCTTC. Its protein product is CASSPQGARGYGYTF. Combining the CDR3 with reference TRBV7-2 and TRBJ1-2 gives the whole variable domain GAGVSQSPSNKVTEKGKDVELRCDPISGHTALYWYRQSLGQGLEFLIYFQGNSAPDKSGLPSDRFSAERTGGSVSTLTIQRTQQEDSAVYLCASSPQGARGYGYTFGSGTRLTVV.

The chain employs TRBV5-1 and TRBJ2-2; possibly TRBD2 for D (6 bases). Trimming removed 6 bases from V and 1 base from J, with 13 bases in between. The germline gives CDR1 SGHRS, CDR2 YFSETQ. The CDR3 runs 15 residues. The CDR3 region is CASNPKGGNTGELFF. CDR3 in DNA: TGCGCCAGCAACCCCAAGGGAGGGAACACCGGGGAGCTGTTTTTT.

This chain joins TRBV28 and TRBJ2-1; D is perhaps TRBD1 (6 bases). Per germline, CDR1 MDHEN and CDR2 SYDVKM. The CDR3 contains 13 residues. Trimming pared 4 bases from V and 7 bases from J, leaving 11 bases between. Written as DNA, the CDR3 is TGTGCCAGCAGTTCCGGGACAAGGAATGAGCAGTTCTTC. Its translation is CASSSGTRNEQFF.

This sequence joins TRBV5-6 and TRBJ2-3; a weak D match, TRBD1 (6 bases). Germline CDR1 SGHDT, CDR2 YYEEEE. The CDR3 is 14 residues long. With 3 bases removed from V and 2 bases from J, the gap between germline ends came to 10 bases. The CDR3 nucleotides are TGTGCCAGCAGCTGGGACACCCTCACAGATACGCAGTATTTT. This encodes CASSWDTLTDTQYF.

This chain links TRBV18 with TRBJ2-7; no reliable D call. Germline assignment: CDR1 KGHSH and CDR2 LQKENI. There are 12 residues in the CDR3. Deletions cut 3 bases from V and 4 bases from J, with 7 bases between. The CDR3 loop is CASSPNLYEQYF. The CDR3 bases are TGTGCCAGCTCACCGAACTTGTACGAGCAGTACTTC.

This rearrangement joins TRBV9 to TRBJ2-1, with D maybe TRBD1 (6 bases). Trimming took 0 bases from V and 5 from J, leaving 18 bases between them. Germline assignment: CDR1 SGDLS and CDR2 YYNGEE. The CDR3 covers 17 residues. The CDR3 nucleotides are TGTGCCAGCAGCGTAGCTTCTGGGGGCTTTTCCCACAATGAGCAGTTCTTC. As protein: CASSVASGGFSHNEQFF.

The V gene is TRBV10-3, the J gene TRBJ2-3; no firm D call. The ends were cut back, 3 bases at V and 9 bases at J, with 7 bases in the middle. Germline CDR1 reads ENHRY; CDR2 reads SYGVKD. The length of the CDR3 is 11 residues. Written as DNA, the CDR3 is TGTGCCATCAGTGAATTGCGCACGCAGTATTTT. It codes for CAISELRTQYF.

V gene TRBV5-4 combines with J gene TRBJ2-1, with a tentative D call TRBD2 (5 bases). This CDR3 contains 15 residues. CDR1 is SGHNT and CDR2 is YYREEE in the germline V gene (reference sequence). V lost 4 bases and J 6 bases, leaving 17 bases between the germline ends. The DNA for the CDR3 is TGTGCCAGCAGCCCTCCCGGGGTACTTGGCAATGAGCAGTTCTTC. It specifies CASSPPGVLGNEQFF.

The rearrangement uses TRBV29-1 and TRBJ2-4; 10 bases fit TRBD1. Germline CDR1 and CDR2: SQVTM and ANQGSEA. V gave up 7 bases and J gave up 12 bases; unmatched junction bases: 9. The length of the CDR3 is 12 residues. For the CDR3, the DNA is TGCAGCGCTGCGGGACAGGGGACCGATCAGTACTTC. Translated, it gives CSAAGQGTDQYF.

In its sample, this clone was seen once. The chain couples TRBV7-9 to TRBJ2-3; D gene ambiguous. Trimming left V 1 base short and J 3 bases short, with 5 bases between. This CDR3 region has 13 residues. Germline V gene lookup returns CDR1 SEHNR and CDR2 FQNEAQ (reference sequence). The CDR3 region is CASSLGGTDTQYF. As DNA, the CDR3 is TGTGCCAGCAGCTTAGGCGGAACAGATACGCAGTATTTT.

The V and J genes are TRBV7-3 and TRBJ2-1; D perhaps matches TRBD2 (5 bases). Germline values: CDR1 SGHTA, CDR2 FQGTGA. The ends were cut back, 2 bases at V and 9 bases at J, with 14 bases in the middle. The CDR3 is made up of 14 amino acids. The CDR3 sequence: CASSLQGFGGEQFF. CDR3 nucleotide sequence: TGTGCCAGCAGCTTACAAGGGTTCGGAGGTGAGCAGTTCTTC. Based on the CDR3 plus reference TRBV7-3 and TRBJ2-1, the full variable domain is GAGVSQTPSNKVTEKGKYVELRCDPISGHTALYWYRQSLGQGPEFLIYFQGTGAADDSGLPNDRFFAVRPEGSVSTLKIQRTERGDSAVYLCASSLQGFGGEQFFGPGTRLTVL.

The chain carries TRBV30 and TRBJ2-3; 12 bases are shared with TRBD2. The CDR3 is 17 residues long. V trimming: 0 bases; J trimming: 5 bases; junction bases outside the gene matches: 9. The germline gives CDR1 GTSNPN, CDR2 SVGIG (reference sequence). The CDR3 loop is CAWSVGLAGIGLDTQYF. As DNA, the CDR3 is TGTGCCTGGAGTGTAGGACTAGCGGGAATTGGTTTAGATACGCAGTATTTT.

The gene calls are TRBV7-9 and TRBJ2-7, with TRBD2 as a possible D gene (5 bases). Germline loops: CDR1 SEHNR, CDR2 FQNEAQ (reference sequence). The CDR3 runs 13 residues. With 5 bases removed from V and 4 bases from J, the gap between germline ends came to 12 bases. The CDR3: CASSPGSLYEQYF. The CDR3 nucleotides read TGTGCCAGCAGCCCGGGGTCGTTGTACGAGCAGTACTTC.

J is TRBJ2-2 and V is TRBV7-6, with 10 bases fitting TRBD2. Germline values: CDR1 SGHVS, CDR2 FNYEAQ. The CDR3 consists of 17 residues. J lost 4 bases, V lost 4 bases, and 9 bases had no gene match. Here the CDR3 DNA reads TGTGCCAGCAGCTCTTTAGCGGGAGGCTACTCCACCGGGGAGCTGTTTTTT. This sequence encodes CASSSLAGGYSTGELFF. Based on the CDR3 plus reference TRBV7-6 and TRBJ2-2, the full variable domain is GAGVSQSPRYKVTKRGQDVALRCDPISGHVSLYWYRQALGQGPEFLTYFNYEAQQDKSGLPNDRFSAERPEGSISTLTIQRTEQRDSAMYRCASSSLAGGYSTGELFFGEGSRLTVL.